This T cell receptor beta chain was sequenced for a study of blood T cell repertoires in COVID-19 (dated by TCRdb to the early 2020s). Background on the whole study: Samples covering the acute and convalescent phases of COVID-19 were provided by collaborators in the United States, Italy and Spain. The material from the prospective study consisted of cDNA or gDNA derived from T cells, B-cell-depleted T cells, or PBMCs. Subjects who had been exposed to COVID-19, were actively infected with it, or had recovered from it provided the deeply sampled blood TCRbeta repertoires that made up the dataset. A freely available public database, intended as a resource for researchers studying the immune response to SARS-CoV-2, is where the repertoires were released. Samples came from the ongoing ImmuneRACE study (first 160 participants) plus 1,254 subjects from 6 global collaborators. A de-identified subject ID, COVID-19 status, age in years and sex were almost always included in the sample metadata. Where available, HLA class I and class II types were taken from metadata supplied by the sample provider and were not determined by assay-based typing.

The immunoSEQ Assay, a bias-controlled multiplex PCR, was used to amplify TCRbeta CDR3 regions from genomic DNA. The original methods were these. The number of nucleated cells in each sample was estimated by amplification of reference gene primers within the assay. To quantify the absolute abundance of each unique TCRbeta CDR3 rearrangement, sequence reads were collapsed and filtered. Productive Simpson clonality was computed per sample as the square root of Simpson's diversity index over productive rearrangements. Not all clones reach the TCRdb copy of this immuneACCESS table, which keeps in-frame sequences only. Checked studies attribute under half of the gap to unresolved V genes and leave the rest unexplained. V and J calls and clone size are given by that table; D and trimming were obtained from the DNA. This sample lists about 190,000 clones; 85% to 90% were detected once. In total, the top ten clones hold 2.9% of the sample.

Paper-wide results and their limitations: Clinical and demographic metadata were provided uncurated, with the amount varying by source and participant.

Collaborating institutions collected whole blood in K2EDTA tubes following their own protocols. For TCRbeta analysis, collaborators shipped samples in one of three forms: frozen whole blood, isolated PBMCs, or DNA extracted from either of those sample types. The CDR3 contains 15 residues, cysteine and phenylalanine counted. The DNA shown is the 45-base CDR3, in frame from base 1. V lost 3 bases and J lost 4 bases, and the count of bases not matched to a germline gene is 5. CDR1 and CDR2, per the germline V gene, are MNHNS and SASEGT. Points on this clone: Its antigen remains unidentified. Base-call qualities are not available, and no considerably larger clone is one nucleotide away.

The chain joins TRBV6-1 to TRBJ1-5; 8 bases in between match TRBD1. Sequencing was carried out using peripheral blood. The sequence derives from a woman younger than 45 with active or convalescent COVID-19. The nucleotide sequence reads as follows: TGTGCCAGCAGTGATCGGACAGGGAGGAATCAGCCCCAGCATTTT. Translation gives CASSDRTGRNQPQHF.